The 14 T cell receptor beta chains below all came from one sample that was sequenced in a study of T-cell memory formation after mild COVID-19. TCRdb recomputed calls from the 5' RACE reads with MiXCR, one row per CDR3 protein. The table records about 100,000 distinct CDR3 sequences, approximately 12% of them present only once. The source material was PBMCs or a T cell subset sorted from them (not recorded which). The receptors here all came from a man aged 18 to 30 who had mild COVID-19 (a few samples of this study predate the infection). Cell type and time point are not known.

The CDR3 nucleotides read TGTGCCAGCAGCCGTCCCCAAGCAGATAGCACAGATACGCAGTATTTT. It yields the protein CASSRPQADSTDTQYF. The rearrangement uses TRBV11-2 and TRBJ2-3; D gene uncertain. The V gene's germline CDR1 is SGHAT and CDR2 FQNNGV. Trimming cost V 5 bases and J 0 bases, with 15 bases left between them. The CDR3 spans 16 residues. The whole variable domain, remainder taken from reference TRBV11-2 and TRBJ2-3, is EAGVAQSPRYKIIEKRQSVAFWCNPISGHATLYWYQQILGQGPKLLIQFQNNGVVDDSQLPKDRFSAERLKGVDSTLKIQPAKLEDSAVYLCASSRPQADSTDTQYFGPGTRLTVL.

The chain couples TRBV7-9 to TRBJ2-1; 9 bases fit TRBD2. Germline V lookup: CDR1 SEHNR, CDR2 FQNEAQ (reference sequence). The CDR3 contains 17 residues. The J segment lost 5 bases and the V segment lost 4 bases, leaving 12 bases of the junction unmatched. The CDR3 DNA sequence: TGTGCCAGCAGCTCCCCCTGGACTAGCGCCGAACACAATGAGCAGTTCTTC. It yields the protein CASSSPWTSAEHNEQFF.

This clonotype was detected only a few times. The V gene is TRBV4-2, the J gene TRBJ2-7; D may be TRBD2 (6 bases). The CDR3 covers 15 residues. CDR1 LGHNA and CDR2 YNFKEQ come from the germline V gene. V was pared by 0 bases and J by 4 bases, with 13 bases between. The CDR3 reads CASSQDISGLYEQYF. The CDR3 DNA sequence: TGTGCCAGCAGCCAAGATATAAGCGGGCTATACGAGCAGTACTTC.

This clonotype occurred a few times. This rearrangement joins TRBV5-1 to TRBJ2-7; maybe TRBD2 (6 bases). CDR3 length: 14 residues. Trimming took off 0 bases at V and 6 bases at J, with 13 bases between the two ends. CDR1 SGHRS and CDR2 YFSETQ come from the germline V gene. The CDR3 is CASSLVGGPGEQYF. The CDR3 DNA sequence: TGCGCCAGCAGCTTGGTGGGAGGTCCCGGCGAGCAGTACTTC.

This clonotype was seen only a few times. The V gene is TRBV7-6, the J gene TRBJ1-1; D is possibly TRBD1 (6 bases). The V gene's germline CDR1 is SGHVS and CDR2 FNYEAQ. This CDR3 is 14 amino acids long. V was trimmed by 2 bases and J by 6 bases, leaving 13 bases between them. CDR3: CASSLSSGAPEAFF. The CDR3 DNA sequence: TGTGCCAGCAGCTTATCATCAGGGGCCCCTGAAGCTTTCTTT.

Only a few counts were recorded for this clonotype. The rearrangement uses TRBV29-1 and TRBJ2-3; D is perhaps TRBD1 (5 bases). CDR3 length equals 14 residues. The V gene lost 4 bases and the J gene lost 4 bases, with 15 bases spanning the gap. The germline V gene encodes CDR1 SQVTM and CDR2 ANQGSEA. CDR3 sequence reads: CSVGFPGKSDTQYF. The CDR3 DNA follows: TGCAGCGTTGGTTTTCCAGGGAAATCAGATACGCAGTATTTT.

The genes are TRBV27 and TRBJ1-6; a possible D gene is TRBD1 (5 bases). This CDR3 has 15 residues. Per germline, CDR1 MNHEY and CDR2 SMNVEV (reference sequence). Trimming removed 6 bases from V and 8 bases from J, with 17 bases in between. The CDR3 spells CASRTMGGGDSPLHF. The CDR3 region has the DNA TGTGCCAGCAGGACGATGGGTGGGGGTGATTCACCCCTCCACTTT.

At least ten counts were recorded for this clonotype. The chain has TRBV9 and TRBJ1-1; weak D call: TRBD1 (5 bases). The V and J ends lost 0 bases and 5 bases respectively, with 8 bases between them. The germline V gene has CDR1 SGDLS and CDR2 YYNGEE. The CDR3 runs 13 residues. This CDR3 is CASSVGSGTEAFF. The CDR3 bases are TGTGCCAGCAGCGTAGGCTCAGGGACTGAAGCTTTCTTT.

The CDR3 sequence: CSAEGVQPQHF. CDR3 coding DNA: TGCAGTGCTGAGGGCGTGCAGCCCCAGCATTTT. This sequence joins TRBV20-1 and TRBJ1-5; D is ambiguous. V was trimmed by 5 bases and J by 7 bases, leaving 9 bases between them. This CDR3 comprises 11 residues. The V gene's germline CDR1 is DFQATT and CDR2 SNEGSKA (reference sequence).

The chain is built from TRBV19 and TRBJ2-2; 7 bases are shared with TRBD1. Germline V gives CDR1 LNHDA, CDR2 SQIVND (reference sequence). The CDR3 is 14 amino acids. The V gene end was trimmed by 5 bases and the J gene end by 5 bases; junction bases not matched to a gene: 5. The CDR3 here is CASSATGWTGELFF. For the CDR3, the DNA is TGTGCCAGTAGTGCGACAGGGTGGACCGGGGAGCTGTTTTTT. Looking up the rest from reference TRBV19 and TRBJ2-2 gives the full variable domain: DGGITQSPKYLFRKEGQNVTLSCEQNLNHDAMYWYRQDPGQGLRLIYYSQIVNDFQKGDIAEGYSVSREKKESFPLTVTSAQKNPTAFYLCASSATGWTGELFFGEGSRLTVL.

This rearrangement joins TRBV30 to TRBJ2-5, with 7 bases identical to TRBD1. With V trimmed by 0 bases and J by 4 bases, 17 bases remained unmatched. The CDR3 is 18 amino acids. Germline V lookup: CDR1 GTSNPN, CDR2 SVGIG (reference sequence). CDR3 in DNA: TGTGCCTGGAGTGTACGCGAGACAGGGTGGGATCTACGAGAGACCCAGTACTTC. This codes for CAWSVRETGWDLRETQYF.

This sequence joins TRBV5-1 and TRBJ2-1, with 10 bases lining up with TRBD1. Unmatched junction bases numbered 7, after V lost 2 bases and J lost 14 bases. From germline, CDR1 is SGHRS and CDR2 YFSETQ. This CDR3 spans 13 amino acids. The CDR3 here is CASSFLGQGDEFF. The CDR3, as DNA: TGCGCCAGCAGCTTCTTAGGACAGGGGGACGAGTTCTTC. The variable domain in full, with the rest retrieved from reference TRBV5-1 and TRBJ2-1, is KAGVTQTPRYLIKTRGQQVTLSCSPISGHRSVSWYQQTPGQGLQFLFEYFSETQRNKGNFPGRFSGRQFSNSRSEMNVSTLELGDSALYLCASSFLGQGDEFFGPGTRLTVL.

The V call is TRBV7-9, the J call TRBJ1-1, with D perhaps matching TRBD1 (6 bases). This CDR3 has 14 amino acids. CDR1 is SEHNR, CDR2 FQNEAQ, per germline (reference sequence). V lost 5 bases to trimming and J lost 2 bases, with 12 bases between them. The CDR3 reads CASSAKGGNTEAFF. The CDR3 region has the DNA TGTGCCAGCAGCGCGAAGGGGGGAAACACTGAAGCTTTCTTT.

This clonotype was observed a few times. The chain couples TRBV7-2 to TRBJ2-3; 8 bases match TRBD2. CDR1 is SGHTA, CDR2 FQGNSA, per germline. V lost 3 bases, J lost 3 bases, and 5 bases stayed unmatched. This CDR3 contains 15 residues. In DNA, the CDR3 is TGTGCCAGCAGCTTTTGGGGCGGGGGGACAGATACGCAGTATTTT. Protein: CASSFWGGGTDTQYF.